A selection of T cell receptor beta chains follows, all from one sample in a study of tumor and adjacent non-tumor tissue in lung cancer. MiXCR was run by TCRdb on the multiplex PCR reads, yielding one entry per CDR3 protein. The data contain some 93,000 distinct CDR3 sequences, roughly 66% of them singletons. Sequenced sample: lung tumor tissue. Receptors originate from a man in his sixties with non-small cell lung cancer. Both conserved end residues are part of each CDR3. The D gene is left open where the match is weak. Rows give clone size only sometimes, using once, few, many, or a class for an expanded clone.

D gene: TRBD1
J gene: TRBJ1-1
clone size: few
CDR3 length: 17
V gene: TRBV25-1
CDR3 DNA: TGTGCCAGCAGTGTCTTGTTGGGAGACAGGGAGAACACTGAAGCTTTCTTT
CDR3 protein: CASSVLLGDRENTEAFF

D gene: TRBD1
J gene: TRBJ1-6
clone size: .
CDR3 length: 17
V gene: TRBV6-6
CDR3 DNA: TGTGCCAGCTTGACAACAGGGGGAGCCTCCCGTAATTCACCCCTCAACTTT
CDR3 protein: CASLTTGGASRNSPLNF

D gene: .
J gene: TRBJ2-7
clone size: .
CDR3 length: 13
V gene: TRBV28
CDR3 DNA: TGTGCCAGCAGTTTGGCCAGTCGGGGCGAGCAGTACTTC
CDR3 protein: CASSLASRGEQYF

D gene: .
J gene: TRBJ2-3
clone size: .
CDR3 length: 13
V gene: TRBV10-3
CDR3 DNA: TGTGCCATCAGGGAGGGAAACAATCAGTCCCAGTATTTT
CDR3 protein: CAIREGNNQSQYF

D gene: TRBD1
J gene: TRBJ2-2
clone size: .
CDR3 length: 15
V gene: TRBV6-2/TRBV6-3
CDR3 DNA: TGTGCCAGCAGAACCGGGACAGGGAAGGCCGGGGGGCTGTTTTTT
CDR3 protein: CASRTGTGKAGGLFF

D gene: TRBD2
J gene: TRBJ2-1
clone size: many
CDR3 length: 15
V gene: TRBV7-8
CDR3 DNA: TGTGCCAGCAGTTACAGGACTAGCGGGAGTAATGAGCAGTTCTTC
CDR3 protein: CASSYRTSGSNEQFF

D gene: TRBD1
J gene: TRBJ2-7
clone size: .
CDR3 length: 13
V gene: TRBV6-1
CDR3 DNA: TGTGCAAGCTGTGAAGGGACAGGGGACGAGCAGTACTTC
CDR3 protein: CASCEGTGDEQYF

D gene: .
J gene: TRBJ2-7
clone size: .
CDR3 length: 15
V gene: TRBV19
CDR3 DNA: TGTGCCAGTAGTATTCAAACAGGCCCAGGCCACGAGCAGTACTTC
CDR3 protein: CASSIQTGPGHEQYF

D gene: TRBD1
J gene: TRBJ1-2
clone size: .
CDR3 length: 14
V gene: TRBV6-1
CDR3 DNA: TGTGCAAGCAGCATGACAGGGGGTGAATATGGCTACACCTTC
CDR3 protein: CASSMTGGEYGYTF

D gene: .
J gene: TRBJ2-3
clone size: few
CDR3 length: 17
V gene: TRBV9
CDR3 DNA: TGTGCCAGCAGCCCCCGAGCCGGGACTGTCTCGTGGGATACGCAGTATTTT
CDR3 protein: CASSPRAGTVSWDTQYF

D gene: .
J gene: TRBJ2-2
clone size: .
CDR3 length: 15
V gene: TRBV11-1
CDR3 DNA: TGTGCCAGCAGCCATAGCGTAGCGAACATCGGGGAGCTGTTTTTT
CDR3 protein: CASSHSVANIGELFF

D gene: .
J gene: TRBJ2-3
clone size: .
CDR3 length: 14
V gene: TRBV29-1
CDR3 DNA: TGCAGCATTGTAAAGTTGTCGAGGGGTGATACGCAATATTTT
CDR3 protein: CSIVKLSRGDTQYF

D gene: .
J gene: TRBJ2-7
clone size: few
CDR3 length: 15
V gene: TRBV14
CDR3 DNA: TGTGCCAGCAGCCAAGTATCCGGGATTGTGAACGAGCAGTACTTC
CDR3 protein: CASSQVSGIVNEQYF

D gene: .
J gene: TRBJ1-5
clone size: .
CDR3 length: 15
V gene: TRBV14
CDR3 DNA: TGTGCCTGCAGCCACGACATCAGGGGTCCTCAGCCCCAGCATTTT
CDR3 protein: CACSHDIRGPQPQHF

D gene: .
J gene: TRBJ2-1
clone size: .
CDR3 length: 15
V gene: TRBV4-1
CDR3 DNA: TGCGTCAGCAGCCAAGGAGGGATCGGGTATAATGAGCAGTTCTTC
CDR3 protein: CVSSQGGIGYNEQFF

D gene: .
J gene: TRBJ2-1
clone size: .
CDR3 length: 13
V gene: TRBV5-1
CDR3 DNA: TGCGCCAGCAGTTCCAGGGTCGACAATGGGCAGTTCTTC
CDR3 protein: CASSSRVDNGQFF

D gene: .
J gene: TRBJ2-1
clone size: .
CDR3 length: 19
V gene: TRBV6-5
CDR3 DNA: TGTGCCAGCAGTTACAGAGGGTTGGGCTCTGAGAGCTCCTACAATGAGCAGTTCTTC
CDR3 protein: CASSYRGLGSESSYNEQFF

D gene: TRBD2
J gene: TRBJ2-3
clone size: few
CDR3 length: 14
V gene: TRBV7-9
CDR3 DNA: TGTGCCAGCAGCTTGTGGAGGGCGGGGGATGCGCAGTATTTT
CDR3 protein: CASSLWRAGDAQYF

D gene: TRBD2
J gene: TRBJ2-2
clone size: .
CDR3 length: 15
V gene: TRBV6-5
CDR3 DNA: TGTGGCGGCAGCAGCCGGACTAGCGGGACCGGGGAGCTGTTTTTT
CDR3 protein: CGGSSRTSGTGELFF

D gene: .
J gene: TRBJ2-1
clone size: many
CDR3 length: 15
V gene: TRBV6-1
CDR3 DNA: TGTGCCAGCAGACAAACTCCGAGCTCCTACAATGAGCAGTTCTTC
CDR3 protein: CASRQTPSSYNEQFF

D gene: .
J gene: TRBJ2-3
clone size: .
CDR3 length: 14
V gene: TRBV6-5
CDR3 DNA: TGTGTTAGCAGTTACGCGGGGCGCACAGATAGGCAGTATTTT
CDR3 protein: CVSSYAGRTDRQYF

D gene: .
J gene: TRBJ2-2
clone size: .
CDR3 length: 15
V gene: TRBV11-2
CDR3 DNA: TGTGCCAGCAGCCCCTGTGTCGCGAACACCGGGGTGCCGTTTTTT
CDR3 protein: CASSPCVANTGVPFF

D gene: .
J gene: TRBJ2-1
clone size: .
CDR3 length: 12
V gene: TRBV19
CDR3 DNA: TGTGCCAGTAGTATTGATGAGGGTGAGCAGTTCTTC
CDR3 protein: CASSIDEGEQFF

D gene: .
J gene: TRBJ1-3
clone size: few
CDR3 length: 15
V gene: TRBV14
CDR3 DNA: TGTGCCAGCAGCCTCGAGTGGAGAGCCGGAAACACCATATATTTT
CDR3 protein: CASSLEWRAGNTIYF

D gene: TRBD1
J gene: TRBJ2-5
clone size: .
CDR3 length: 15
V gene: TRBV28
CDR3 DNA: TGTGCCAGCTGTTTATCGGGGACAGTGCAGGAGACCCAGTACTTC
CDR3 protein: CASCLSGTVQETQYF

D gene: .
J gene: TRBJ1-6
clone size: few
CDR3 length: 15
V gene: TRBV30
CDR3 DNA: TGTGCCTGGAGCGCAACCAGCTCCTGTAATTCACCCCTCCACTTT
CDR3 protein: CAWSATSSCNSPLHF

D gene: .
J gene: TRBJ1-6
clone size: .
CDR3 length: 14
V gene: TRBV5-1
CDR3 DNA: TGCGCCAGGAGCTTGGATCGGCAGGGTGCACCCCTCCAGTTT
CDR3 protein: CARSLDRQGAPLQF

D gene: .
J gene: TRBJ2-2
clone size: .
CDR3 length: 16
V gene: TRBV6-2/TRBV6-3
CDR3 DNA: TGTGCCAGCAGTTCGGAATTGACATTTAGCACCGGGGAGCTGTTTTTT
CDR3 protein: CASSSELTFSTGELFF

D gene: .
J gene: TRBJ2-1
clone size: many
CDR3 length: 16
V gene: TRBV29-1
CDR3 DNA: TGCAGCGTTGAAGATCTTCAATGGAGGAACAATGGTGAGCAGTTCTTC
CDR3 protein: CSVEDLQWRNNGEQFF

D gene: .
J gene: TRBJ1-1
clone size: .
CDR3 length: 16
V gene: TRBV4-2
CDR3 DNA: TGTGCCAGCAGCCGAGAGTTTCCACCCCGGGACACTGAAGCCTTCTTT
CDR3 protein: CASSREFPPRDTEAFF

D gene: .
J gene: TRBJ1-1
clone size: .
CDR3 length: 16
V gene: TRBV12-3/TRBV12-4
CDR3 DNA: TGTGCCAGCAAACATCTTGGGGCAGGAGGCGCCACTGAAGCTTTATTT
CDR3 protein: CASKHLGAGGATEALF

D gene: .
J gene: TRBJ1-1
clone size: .
CDR3 length: 16
V gene: TRBV5-4
CDR3 DNA: TGTGCCAGCAGCTTGGACGGTACAGTGGTTGATGCTGAAGCTTTCTTT
CDR3 protein: CASSLDGTVVDAEAFF

D gene: .
J gene: TRBJ2-7
clone size: .
CDR3 length: 11
V gene: TRBV4-3
CDR3 DNA: TGCGCCAGCAGCCGGGGGTTTGAGCGGTATTTC
CDR3 protein: CASSRGFERYF

D gene: .
J gene: TRBJ2-7
clone size: few
CDR3 length: 14
V gene: TRBV11-1
CDR3 DNA: TGTGCCAGCACCTTACAGCCGCCCCCTGGGGAGCTGTACTTC
CDR3 protein: CASTLQPPPGELYF

D gene: .
J gene: TRBJ1-5
clone size: .
CDR3 length: 14
V gene: TRBV6-5
CDR3 DNA: TGTGCCATCCACGCAGGGCTGGGGAATCAGCTCCAGCATTTT
CDR3 protein: CAIHAGLGNQLQHF

D gene: .
J gene: TRBJ1-1
clone size: medium-sized
CDR3 length: 13
V gene: TRBV11-2
CDR3 DNA: TGTGCCAGCAGCTTCCCTCCCGACAGGGAAGCTTTCTTT
CDR3 protein: CASSFPPDREAFF

D gene: TRBD2
J gene: TRBJ2-1
clone size: .
CDR3 length: 15
V gene: TRBV11-3
CDR3 DNA: TGTGACAGCAGCCCACTAGCGTTCTCCTACAATGAGCAGTTCTTC
CDR3 protein: CDSSPLAFSYNEQFF

D gene: .
J gene: TRBJ1-1
clone size: .
CDR3 length: 15
V gene: TRBV12-3/TRBV12-4
CDR3 DNA: TGTGCCAGCAGACCCGTCCAGGGCGGGGGCACTGAAACTTTCTTT
CDR3 protein: CASRPVQGGGTETFF

D gene: TRBD2
J gene: TRBJ2-1
clone size: .
CDR3 length: 16
V gene: TRBV12-3/TRBV12-4
CDR3 DNA: TGTGCCAGAGGATTAGCGGGGGGGCGGCGATACAATGAACAGTTCTTC
CDR3 protein: CARGLAGGRRYNEQFF

D gene: .
J gene: TRBJ1-5
clone size: .
CDR3 length: 18
V gene: TRBV28
CDR3 DNA: TGTGCCAGCAGCCGCGGGCGGGGGGCTTTGGATAGCAATCAGCCCCAGCATTTT
CDR3 protein: CASSRGRGALDSNQPQHF

D gene: TRBD1
J gene: TRBJ2-4
clone size: .
CDR3 length: 14
V gene: TRBV6-1
CDR3 DNA: TGTGCCGGCATTGGGACAGGGGTTGGAAACATTCAGTACTTC
CDR3 protein: CAGIGTGVGNIQYF

D gene: TRBD1
J gene: TRBJ1-5
clone size: many
CDR3 length: 13
V gene: TRBV6-6
CDR3 DNA: TGTGCCAGCAGTAGGACAGGGGATCAGCCCCAGCATTTT
CDR3 protein: CASSRTGDQPQHF

D gene: TRBD1
J gene: TRBJ2-3
clone size: .
CDR3 length: 14
V gene: TRBV7-9
CDR3 DNA: TGTGCCGGCAGCTTGTTAGGGGGCACAGATAGGCAGTATTTT
CDR3 protein: CAGSLLGGTDRQYF

D gene: .
J gene: TRBJ1-2
clone size: .
CDR3 length: 14
V gene: TRBV10-3
CDR3 DNA: TGTGCCATCAGTGCAACTGTGAATAACTATGGCTACACCTTC
CDR3 protein: CAISATVNNYGYTF

D gene: .
J gene: TRBJ2-1
clone size: .
CDR3 length: 14
V gene: TRBV11-2
CDR3 DNA: TGTGCCAGCAGCTTAGGACAGGTTGGCGATGAGCAGTTCTTC
CDR3 protein: CASSLGQVGDEQFF

D gene: TRBD2
J gene: TRBJ2-2
clone size: many
CDR3 length: 15
V gene: TRBV6-5
CDR3 DNA: TGTGCCAGCAGCTACCTCCGGGGGGAGCCCGGGGAGCTGTTTTTT
CDR3 protein: CASSYLRGEPGELFF

D gene: .
J gene: TRBJ1-5
clone size: few
CDR3 length: 13
V gene: TRBV20-1
CDR3 DNA: TGCAGTGCTAGGAAGGCAGTCAATCAGCCCCGGCATTTT
CDR3 protein: CSARKAVNQPRHF

D gene: .
J gene: TRBJ2-2
clone size: .
CDR3 length: 18
V gene: TRBV19
CDR3 DNA: TGTGCCAGTACTCCTCGCTGGGCACACACCGGGGCCACCGGGGAGCTGTTTTTT
CDR3 protein: CASTPRWAHTGATGELFF

D gene: TRBD2
J gene: TRBJ2-3
clone size: .
CDR3 length: 16
V gene: TRBV5-6
CDR3 DNA: TGTTCCAGCAGCTTGGAGGAAGCGGGAGGCGCAGATATGCAATATTTT
CDR3 protein: CSSSLEEAGGADMQYF

D gene: .
J gene: TRBJ1-2
clone size: .
CDR3 length: 12
V gene: TRBV5-1
CDR3 DNA: TGCACCAGCAGCTTGGGGGAATTTGGCTACACCTTC
CDR3 protein: CTSSLGEFGYTF

D gene: .
J gene: TRBJ1-6
clone size: .
CDR3 length: 15
V gene: TRBV20-1
CDR3 DNA: TGCAGTGCCAGCCCGTCCATCGCCTATAATTCACCCTTCCACTTT
CDR3 protein: CSASPSIAYNSPFHF

D gene: TRBD2
J gene: TRBJ2-5
clone size: .
CDR3 length: 17
V gene: TRBV7-9
CDR3 DNA: TGTGTCAGCAGCTTAAGGGGACTGTCTAGCGGGGCGGAGACCCAGTACTTC
CDR3 protein: CVSSLRGLSSGAETQYF